Reported below is one T cell receptor (beta chain). Trimming shortened V by 7 bases and J by 7 bases, and 16 bases separated the two germline ends. The CDR3 sequence is 13 residues long. Germline values: CDR1 MNHEY, CDR2 SVGAGI. The method was immunoSEQ multiplex PCR; TCRdb's version includes in-frame clones alone and lacks a portion of them. The sample holds approximately 150,000 clones, about 94% seen once. These data are taken from a study of control samples from healthy donors and cancer patients. The sequenced sample was blood. The genes are TRBV6-5 and TRBJ2-5, with D uncertain. The TCR sequence derives from a woman in her 30s in good health. This chain's CDR3 is CASTRVISGTQYF. The CDR3 coding sequence is TGTGCCAGCACTAGGGTTATCTCAGGGACCCAGTACTTC.